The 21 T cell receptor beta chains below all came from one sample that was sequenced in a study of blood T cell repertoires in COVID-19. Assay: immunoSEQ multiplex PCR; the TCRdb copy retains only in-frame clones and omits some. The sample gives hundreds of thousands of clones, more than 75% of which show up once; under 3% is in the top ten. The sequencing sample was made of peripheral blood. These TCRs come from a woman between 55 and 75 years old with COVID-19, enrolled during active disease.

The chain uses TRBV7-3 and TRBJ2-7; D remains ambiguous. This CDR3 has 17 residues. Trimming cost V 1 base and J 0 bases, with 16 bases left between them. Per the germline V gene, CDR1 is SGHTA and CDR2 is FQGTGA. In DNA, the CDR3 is TGTGCCAGCAGCTTAATGGCAGGTGACGAGACCTCCTACGAGCAGTACTTC. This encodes CASSLMAGDETSYEQYF.

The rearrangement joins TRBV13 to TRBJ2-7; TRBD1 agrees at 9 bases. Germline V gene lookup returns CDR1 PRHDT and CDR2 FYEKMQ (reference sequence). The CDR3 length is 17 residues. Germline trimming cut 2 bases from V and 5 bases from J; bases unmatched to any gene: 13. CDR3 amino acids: CASSLMEGDRVMDEQYF. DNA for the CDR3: TGTGCCAGCAGCTTAATGGAGGGGGACAGGGTTATGGACGAGCAGTACTTC.

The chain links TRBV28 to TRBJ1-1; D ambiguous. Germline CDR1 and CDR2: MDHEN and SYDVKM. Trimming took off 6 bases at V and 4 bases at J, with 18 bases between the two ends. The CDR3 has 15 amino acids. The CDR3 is CASRSTGSSRTEAFF. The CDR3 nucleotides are TGTGCCAGCAGATCTACGGGATCGAGTCGCACTGAAGCTTTCTTT.

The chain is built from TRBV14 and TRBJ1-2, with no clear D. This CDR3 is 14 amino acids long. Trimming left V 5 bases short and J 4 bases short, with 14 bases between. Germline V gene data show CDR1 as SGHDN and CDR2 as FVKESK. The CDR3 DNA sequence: TGTGCCAGCAGCAAATCGGGGAAGGGCTATGGCTACACCTTC. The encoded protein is CASSKSGKGYGYTF.

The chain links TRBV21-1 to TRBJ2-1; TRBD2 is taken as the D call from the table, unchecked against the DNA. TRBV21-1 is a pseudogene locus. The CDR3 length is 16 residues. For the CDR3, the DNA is TGTGCCAGCAGCTTACACCTTAGCGGGGGGTACAATGAGCAGTTCTTC. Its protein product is CASSLHLSGGYNEQFF.

The CDR3, as DNA: TGTGCCAGCGGGAGATACCGGGACAGTATAGGAGCTTTCTTT. The encoded protein is CASGRYRDSIGAFF. The chain uses TRBV27 and TRBJ1-1, with 7 nucleotides matching TRBD1. This CDR3 region has 14 residues. V gave up 8 bases and J gave up 10 bases; unmatched junction bases: 16. Germline V gives CDR1 MNHEY, CDR2 SMNVEV (reference sequence).

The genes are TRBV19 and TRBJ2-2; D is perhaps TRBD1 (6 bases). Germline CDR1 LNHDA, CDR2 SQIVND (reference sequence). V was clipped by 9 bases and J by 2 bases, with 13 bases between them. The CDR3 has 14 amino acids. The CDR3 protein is CASRGQLNTGELFF. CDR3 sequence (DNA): TGTGCCAGCAGGGGACAATTAAACACCGGGGAGCTGTTTTTT.

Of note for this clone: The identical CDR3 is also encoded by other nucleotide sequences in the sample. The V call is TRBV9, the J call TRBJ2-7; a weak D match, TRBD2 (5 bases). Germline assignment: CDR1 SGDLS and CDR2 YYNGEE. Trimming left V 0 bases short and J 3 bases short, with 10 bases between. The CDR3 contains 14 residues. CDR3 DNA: TGTGCCAGCAGCGTAGCGGGGAGTGGCTACGAGCAGTACTTC. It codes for CASSVAGSGYEQYF.

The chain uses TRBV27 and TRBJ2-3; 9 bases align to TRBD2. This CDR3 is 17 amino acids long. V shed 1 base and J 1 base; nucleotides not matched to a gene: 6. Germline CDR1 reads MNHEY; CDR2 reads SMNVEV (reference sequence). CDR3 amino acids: CASSLLATSGRTDTQYF. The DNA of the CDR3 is TGTGCCAGCAGTTTATTGGCGACTAGCGGCCGCACAGATACGCAGTATTTT.

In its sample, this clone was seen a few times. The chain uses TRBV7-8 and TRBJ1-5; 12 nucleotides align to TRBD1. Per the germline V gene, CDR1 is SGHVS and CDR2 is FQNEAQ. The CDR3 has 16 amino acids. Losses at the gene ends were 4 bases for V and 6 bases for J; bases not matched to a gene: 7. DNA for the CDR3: TGTGCCAGCAGCTCAGGGACAGGGGGCCAAGGTCAGCCCCAGCATTTT. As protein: CASSSGTGGQGQPQHF.

This chain's CDR3 is CASSLAGGRNYEQYF. The DNA of the CDR3 is TGCGCCAGCAGCTTGGCCGGGGGGCGGAACTACGAGCAGTACTTC. J is TRBJ2-7 and V is TRBV5-1; TRBD2 is a possible D gene (7 bases). The ends were cut back, 0 bases at V and 3 bases at J, with 13 bases in the middle. This CDR3 region has 15 residues. CDR1 is SGHRS, CDR2 YFSETQ, per germline.

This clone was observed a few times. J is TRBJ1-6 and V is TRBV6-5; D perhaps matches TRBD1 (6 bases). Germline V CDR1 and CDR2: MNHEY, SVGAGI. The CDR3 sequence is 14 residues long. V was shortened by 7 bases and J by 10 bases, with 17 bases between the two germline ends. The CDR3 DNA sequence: TGTGCCAGCATGCGGGGGGGCGCGAACTCACCCCTCCACTTT. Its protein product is CASMRGGANSPLHF.

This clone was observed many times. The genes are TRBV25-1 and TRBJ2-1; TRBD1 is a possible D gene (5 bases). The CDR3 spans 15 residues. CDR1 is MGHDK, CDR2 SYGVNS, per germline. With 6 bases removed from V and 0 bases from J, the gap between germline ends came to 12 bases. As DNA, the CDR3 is TGTGCCAGCAGACCAGGGTGGAGCTCCTACAATGAGCAGTTCTTC. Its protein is CASRPGWSSYNEQFF.

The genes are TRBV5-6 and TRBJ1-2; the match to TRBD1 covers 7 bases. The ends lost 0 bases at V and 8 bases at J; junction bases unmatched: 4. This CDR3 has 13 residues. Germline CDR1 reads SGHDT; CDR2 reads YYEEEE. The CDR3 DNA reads TGTGCCAGCAGCTTGGGACAGGGTGACGGCTACACCTTC. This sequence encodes CASSLGQGDGYTF.

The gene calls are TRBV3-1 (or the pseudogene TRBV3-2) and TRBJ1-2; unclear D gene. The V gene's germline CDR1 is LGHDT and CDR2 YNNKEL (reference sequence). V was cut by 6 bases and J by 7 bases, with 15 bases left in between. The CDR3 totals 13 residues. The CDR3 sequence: CASREGISAGYTF. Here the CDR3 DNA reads TGTGCCAGCAGGGAAGGTATTAGCGCTGGCTACACCTTC.

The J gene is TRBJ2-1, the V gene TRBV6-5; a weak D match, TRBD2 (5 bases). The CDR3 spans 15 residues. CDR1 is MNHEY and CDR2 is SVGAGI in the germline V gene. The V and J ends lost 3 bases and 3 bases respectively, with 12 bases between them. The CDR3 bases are TGTGCCAGCAGTTATGGGCGTGGACTCTACAATGAGCAGTTCTTC. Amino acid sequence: CASSYGRGLYNEQFF.

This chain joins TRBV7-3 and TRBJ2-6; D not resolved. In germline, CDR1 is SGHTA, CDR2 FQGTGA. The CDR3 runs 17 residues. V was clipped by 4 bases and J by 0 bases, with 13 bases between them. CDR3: CASSYGRPYSGANVLTF. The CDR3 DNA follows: TGTGCCAGCAGCTATGGGCGACCCTACTCTGGGGCCAACGTCCTGACTTTC.

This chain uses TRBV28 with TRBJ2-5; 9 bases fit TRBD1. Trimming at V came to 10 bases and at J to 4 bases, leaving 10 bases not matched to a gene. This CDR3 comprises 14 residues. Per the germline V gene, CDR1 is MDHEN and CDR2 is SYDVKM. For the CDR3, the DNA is TGTGCCACCCACCACAGGGGGCTGGGAGAGACCCAGTACTTC. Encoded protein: CATHHRGLGETQYF.

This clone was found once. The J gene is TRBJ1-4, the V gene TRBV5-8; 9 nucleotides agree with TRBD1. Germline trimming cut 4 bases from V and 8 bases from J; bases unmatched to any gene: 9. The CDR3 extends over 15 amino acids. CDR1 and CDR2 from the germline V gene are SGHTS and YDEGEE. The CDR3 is CASSDGGQGNEKLFF. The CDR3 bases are TGTGCCAGCAGCGACGGGGGACAGGGAAACGAAAAACTGTTTTTT.

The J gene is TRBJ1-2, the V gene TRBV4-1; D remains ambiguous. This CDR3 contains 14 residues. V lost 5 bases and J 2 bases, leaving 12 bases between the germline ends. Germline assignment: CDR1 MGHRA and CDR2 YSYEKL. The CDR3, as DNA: TGCGCCAGCAGCTCTCACACAGAAAACTATGGCTACACCTTC. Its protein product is CASSSHTENYGYTF.

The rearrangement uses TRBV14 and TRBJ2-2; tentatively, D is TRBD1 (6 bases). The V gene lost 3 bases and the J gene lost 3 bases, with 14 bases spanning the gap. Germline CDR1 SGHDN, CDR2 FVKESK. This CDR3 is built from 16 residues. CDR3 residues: CASSQEGGVHTGELFF. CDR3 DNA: TGTGCCAGCAGCCAGGAAGGGGGAGTCCACACCGGGGAGCTGTTTTTT.